One and the same sample provided the 18 T cell receptor beta chains below, sequenced in a study of technical replicates of blood from a handful of donors. Sequencing used immunoSEQ multiplex PCR; TCRdb keeps in-frame clones, though not all of them. The table shows more than 65,000 clones, with over 90% occurring only once. The sequenced sample was T cells isolated from PBMCs. These receptors originate from a human donor in good health.

This clone was observed a few times. V is TRBV10-1 and J is TRBJ2-2, with 7 positions matching TRBD1. Per the germline V gene, CDR1 is WNHNN and CDR2 is SYGVQD (reference sequence). V gave up 10 bases and J gave up 1 base; unmatched junction bases: 3. There are 13 residues in the CDR3. CDR3 residues: CATRTGNTGELFF. The CDR3 bases are TGCGCCACCAGGACAGGGAACACCGGGGAGCTGTTTTTT.

The chain recombines TRBV5-1 with TRBJ2-7; maybe TRBD2 (6 bases). The V gene's germline CDR1 is SGHRS and CDR2 YFSETQ. V dropped 4 bases and J dropped 7 bases, with 15 bases sitting between them. The CDR3 has 13 residues. The DNA of the CDR3 is TGCGCCAGCAGCCAAAGGACCCGGGAGGAGCAGTACTTC. Protein sequence: CASSQRTREEQYF.

This clone was seen a single time. The gene calls are TRBV11-3 and TRBJ2-1; TRBD2 matches 16 bases. CDR3 length: 19 residues. Trimming removed 2 bases from V and 7 bases from J; junction bases left unmatched: 11. Germline CDR1 is SGHNT and CDR2 is YENEEA. The CDR3 DNA sequence: TGTGCCAGCAGCTTAAGGTGGGGACTAGCGGGGGGGTCGCGAAATGAGCAGTTCTTC. Translating it yields CASSLRWGLAGGSRNEQFF.

In its sample, this clone was seen once. CDR3 sequence reads: CASSSSYSGGDYEQYF. Written as DNA, the CDR3 is TGTGCCAGCAGCTCATCGTATAGCGGGGGAGACTACGAGCAGTACTTC. V gene TRBV7-6 combines with J gene TRBJ2-7; 9 nucleotides match TRBD2. Per germline, CDR1 SGHVS and CDR2 FNYEAQ. V lost 4 bases, J lost 3 bases, and 10 bases stayed unmatched. The CDR3 has 16 amino acids.

This sequence joins TRBV7-2 and TRBJ2-3; 8 nucleotides line up with TRBD1. This CDR3 has 16 residues. CDR1 and CDR2 from the germline V gene are SGHTA and FQGNSA. V lost 1 base to trimming and J lost 0 bases; unmatched junction nucleotides: 3. This chain's CDR3 is CASSLVRDRSTDTQYF. In nucleotides, the CDR3 is TGTGCCAGCAGCTTAGTTCGGGACAGGAGCACAGATACGCAGTATTTT. The variable domain in full, completed from reference TRBV7-2 and TRBJ2-3, reads GAGVSQSPSNKVTEKGKDVELRCDPISGHTALYWYRQSLGQGLEFLIYFQGNSAPDKSGLPSDRFSAERTGGSVSTLTIQRTQQEDSAVYLCASSLVRDRSTDTQYFGPGTRLTVL.

The chain joins TRBV30 to TRBJ1-3; tentatively, D is TRBD1 (6 bases). The CDR3 is 12 amino acids. V lost 1 base and J lost 9, with 10 bases in between. Germline V gene data show CDR1 as GTSNPN and CDR2 as SVGIG (reference sequence). CDR3 sequence: CAWSEQGATIYF. In nucleotides, the CDR3 is TGTGCCTGGAGTGAACAGGGTGCCACCATATATTTT.

This rearrangement joins TRBV19 to TRBJ2-2, with a weak D call TRBD1 (6 bases). The CDR3 covers 16 residues. Germline loops: CDR1 LNHDA, CDR2 SQIVND (reference sequence). The V and J ends lost 5 bases and 5 bases respectively, with 18 bases between them. CDR3 region: CASSHVAGVLTGELFF. CDR3 DNA sequence: TGTGCCAGTAGTCACGTTGCAGGGGTATTAACCGGGGAGCTGTTTTTT.

The gene calls are TRBV5-6 and TRBJ2-7; 10 nucleotides line up with TRBD2. Germline values: CDR1 SGHDT, CDR2 YYEEEE. J lost 3 bases, V lost 3 bases, and 3 bases had no gene match. The CDR3 has 14 residues. The CDR3 DNA reads as TGTGCCAGCAGCTCTAGCGGGAGCAACTACGAGCAGTACTTC. As protein: CASSSSGSNYEQYF.

This clone was counted a single time. The chain combines TRBV5-1 with TRBJ2-7; weak D call: TRBD2 (6 bases). CDR3 size: 12 residues. Trimming removed 4 bases from V and 4 bases from J, with 9 bases in between. The germline V gene encodes CDR1 SGHRS and CDR2 YFSETQ. The CDR3 spells CASSRDSYEQYF. For the CDR3, the DNA is TGCGCCAGCAGCCGGGACTCTTACGAGCAGTACTTC.

CDR3 nucleotide sequence: TGTGCCAGCAGCACCCTTCTATTACGGGGTTCGGGGGAGCAGTACTTC. Protein product: CASSTLLLRGSGEQYF. This chain connects TRBV28 to TRBJ2-7, with D perhaps TRBD2 (5 bases). Looked up from germline, CDR1 is MDHEN and CDR2 is SYDVKM. V dropped 6 bases and J dropped 7 bases, with 25 bases sitting between them. The CDR3 is 16 residues long.

The rearrangement links TRBV30 to TRBJ2-6; 8 nucleotides match TRBD2. V shed 5 bases and J 1 base; nucleotides not matched to a gene: 10. Germline V gene lookup returns CDR1 GTSNPN and CDR2 SVGIG (reference sequence). The CDR3 is 17 amino acids. CDR3 sequence reads: CAWESRGGRSGANVLTF. The DNA for the CDR3 is TGTGCCTGGGAGAGTCGGGGGGGCCGATCTGGGGCCAACGTCCTGACTTTC.

This chain links TRBV29-1 with TRBJ2-1, with TRBD2 as a possible D gene (7 bases). The germline gives CDR1 SQVTM, CDR2 ANQGSEA. Trimming pared 5 bases from V and 6 bases from J, leaving 11 bases between. There are 12 residues in the CDR3. The CDR3 here is CSVLRGGNEQFF. For the CDR3, the DNA is TGCAGCGTTCTGAGGGGGGGCAATGAGCAGTTCTTC.

The chain employs TRBV7-6 and TRBJ1-5, with no clear D. Trimming took 5 bases from V and 2 from J, leaving 7 bases between them. Per germline, CDR1 SGHVS and CDR2 FNYEAQ. The CDR3 is made up of 13 amino acids. The DNA for the CDR3 is TGTGCCAGCAGCAATTCGGGCAATCAGCCCCAGCATTTT. Translating gives CASSNSGNQPQHF.

The rearrangement links TRBV5-1 to TRBJ2-1; 11 bases agree with TRBD2. Germline V gene lookup returns CDR1 SGHRS and CDR2 YFSETQ. After removal of 5 bases from V and 5 bases from J, the junction contained 3 bases not matched to a gene. The CDR3 totals 14 residues. CDR3 in DNA: TGCGCCAGCAGGACTAGCGGGGTTAACAATGAGCAGTTCTTC. As protein: CASRTSGVNNEQFF.

This clone was detected only once. The gene calls are TRBV6-5 and TRBJ2-7; TRBD1 agrees at 9 bases. The CDR3 loop spans 15 amino acids. CDR1 is MNHEY and CDR2 is SVGAGI in the germline V gene. Trimming removed 5 bases from V and 3 bases from J; junction bases left unmatched: 8. CDR3 DNA: TGTGCCAGCAGTACCCGACAGGGGGGGCTCTACGAGCAGTACTTC. Protein product: CASSTRQGGLYEQYF.

In this sample, this clone turned up once. The chain is built from TRBV10-1 and TRBJ2-7; 9 bases map to TRBD2. The CDR3 loop spans 15 amino acids. Germline V lookup: CDR1 WNHNN, CDR2 SYGVQD (reference sequence). J was trimmed by 3 bases and V by 3 bases; bases with no gene match: 6. The CDR3 region has the DNA TGCGCCAGCAGTGAAGGTACTAGCGGGCTCTACGAGCAGTACTTC. It yields the protein CASSEGTSGLYEQYF.

J is TRBJ2-5 and V is TRBV27, with 7 bases lining up with TRBD1. Germline V gene data show CDR1 as MNHEY and CDR2 as SMNVEV (reference sequence). This CDR3 region has 13 residues. Losses at the gene ends were 6 bases for V and 5 bases for J; bases not matched to a gene: 6. The CDR3 loop is CASSKTGYETQYF. The CDR3 region has the DNA TGTGCCAGCAGCAAGACAGGGTACGAGACCCAGTACTTC.

The V call is TRBV5-1, the J call TRBJ2-5, with TRBD1 matching 9 bases. Germline V lookup: CDR1 SGHRS, CDR2 YFSETQ. This CDR3 is 13 amino acids long. J was trimmed by 4 bases and V by 4 bases; bases with no gene match: 2. CDR3 region: CASSTGGRETQYF. CDR3 nucleotides: TGCGCCAGCAGCACAGGGGGCAGAGAGACCCAGTACTTC.